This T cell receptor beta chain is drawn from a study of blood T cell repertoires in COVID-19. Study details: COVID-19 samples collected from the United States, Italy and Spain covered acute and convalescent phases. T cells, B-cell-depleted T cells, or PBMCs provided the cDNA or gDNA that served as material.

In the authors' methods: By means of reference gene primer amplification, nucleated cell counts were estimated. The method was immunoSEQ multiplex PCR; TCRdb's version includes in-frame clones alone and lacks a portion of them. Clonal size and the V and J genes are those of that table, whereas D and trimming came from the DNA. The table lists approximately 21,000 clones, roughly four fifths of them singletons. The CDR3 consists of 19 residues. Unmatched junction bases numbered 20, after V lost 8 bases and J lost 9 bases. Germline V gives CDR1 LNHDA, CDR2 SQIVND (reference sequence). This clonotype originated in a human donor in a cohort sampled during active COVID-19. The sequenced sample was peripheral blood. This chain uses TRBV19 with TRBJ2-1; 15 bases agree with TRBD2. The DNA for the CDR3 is TGTGCCAGTTCTCCCCCTGGACTAGCGGGGGGGCTTATAGACGGTGAGCAGTTCTTC. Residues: CASSPPGLAGGLIDGEQFF.